The 23 T cell receptor beta chains below were found in one sample sequenced in a study of CD8+CD57+ T cells in acquired aplastic anemia. CDR3 and TCR beta VDJ profiling relied on a genomic DNA template. TCRdb redid the calling of the reads with MiXCR, one entry per CDR3 protein. The sample has hundreds of thousands of distinct CDR3 sequences; around 46% are singletons. Patients sequenced had flow cytometry evidence of CD8+CD57+ cell expansion. The sequenced sample was sorted CD4+, CD8+, or CD8+CD57+ T cells (not recorded which) from PBMCs. Receptors originate from a human donor with aplastic anemia.

On this clonotype: Germline and junction disagree at one end, which may indicate a read error. Written as DNA, the CDR3 is TGTGTCATCAGCGAGTCGACAGGCACTAATCAGCCCCAGCATTTT. This gives the protein CVISESTGTNQPQHF. This chain uses TRBV10-3 with TRBJ1-5; D possibly corresponds to TRBD1 (6 bases). The germline V gene encodes CDR1 ENHRY and CDR2 SYGVKD. The CDR3 is 15 amino acids.

With respect to this clonotype: A junction end diverges from the germline sequence, so it may reflect a read error. The CDR3 DNA is TGCGCCACCAGCAACAGTAGGGGTGAGGGAAACATTCAGTACTTC. It is translated as CATSNSRGEGNIQYF. The rearrangement uses TRBV15 and TRBJ2-4, with D perhaps TRBD1 or TRBD2 (5 bases each). The CDR3 consists of 15 residues. Germline V gene lookup returns CDR1 LNHNV and CDR2 YYDKDF (reference sequence).

In regard to this clonotype: A read error may account for a junction end that differs from germline. The chain couples TRBV20-1 to TRBJ2-3; D tentatively reads TRBD1 or TRBD2 (5 bases each). The germline gives CDR1 DFQATT, CDR2 SNEGSKA (reference sequence). The CDR3 length is 16 residues. In nucleotides, the CDR3 is TGTACGTGGGGGAATGCCTGGGCTGCTGGCACAGATACGCAGTATTTT. Translated, it gives CTWGNAWAAGTDTQYF.

This clonotype was observed at least ten times. The V call is TRBV6-5, the J call TRBJ2-5; no definite D call. Trimming shortened V by 2 bases and J by 7 bases, and 11 bases separated the two germline ends. The V gene's germline CDR1 is MNHEY and CDR2 SVGAGI. The CDR3 runs 13 residues. DNA of the CDR3: TGTGCCAGCAGTTACGGGGTTGTTGCGACCCAGTACTTC. The encoded protein is CASSYGVVATQYF.

This clonotype was counted ten times or more. The chain is built from TRBV7-2 and TRBJ2-7; perhaps TRBD1 as D (5 bases). The germline V gene encodes CDR1 SGHTA and CDR2 FQGNSA. CDR3 length: 14 residues. V was shortened by 4 bases and J by 0 bases, with 10 bases between the two germline ends. The chain's CDR3 is CASSSSTDSYEQYF. DNA of the CDR3: TGTGCCAGCAGCTCCTCGACAGACTCCTACGAGCAGTACTTC. Full variable domain (missing parts from reference TRBV7-2 and TRBJ2-7): GAGVSQSPSNKVTEKGKDVELRCDPISGHTALYWYRQSLGQGLEFLIYFQGNSAPDKSGLPSDRFSAERTGGSVSTLTIQRTQQEDSAVYLCASSSSTDSYEQYFGPGTRLTVT.

The chain couples TRBV30 to TRBJ1-2; the D is unclear. The CDR3 consists of 11 residues. CDR1 is GTSNPN and CDR2 is SVGIG in the germline V gene (reference sequence). V shed 2 bases and J shed 1 base, with 2 bases lying between them. Written as DNA, the CDR3 is TGTGCCTGGAGTCATAACTATGGCTACACCTTC. This translates into CAWSHNYGYTF.

The table lists this clonotype with many counts. The rearrangement links TRBV20-1 to TRBJ2-7; D not resolved. V lost 0 bases and J lost 5, with 17 bases in between. This CDR3 comprises 15 residues. Germline-derived CDR1 and CDR2 are DFQATT and SNEGSKA (reference sequence). CDR3 sequence reads: CSARDLVPPRHEQYF. The CDR3 DNA sequence: TGCAGTGCTAGAGATCTCGTCCCCCCACGGCACGAGCAGTACTTC.

This clonotype showed up many times. The rearrangement uses TRBV20-1 and TRBJ2-1; TRBD2 might be the D (6 bases). CDR3 length: 15 amino acids. CDR1 is DFQATT, CDR2 SNEGSKA, per germline (reference sequence). V lost 2 bases and J 7 bases, leaving 18 bases between the germline ends. The CDR3 bases are TGCAGTGCTAGAAGCACTAGCATATCATATAATGAGCAGTTCTTC. Its protein is CSARSTSISYNEQFF.

The chain employs TRBV24-1 and TRBJ2-6; no clear D. Between the trimmed V and J ends, which lost 6 bases and 1 base, there was a span of 3 bases. CDR1 KGHDR and CDR2 SFDVKD come from the germline V gene. The CDR3 length is 13 residues. CDR3 DNA: TGTGCCACCAGTCAATCTGGGGCCAACGTCCTGACTTTC. Translation gives CATSQSGANVLTF.

Comments on this clonotype: This could be a read error, since a much larger clone is one nucleotide away. V is TRBV4-3 and J is TRBJ2-7; maybe TRBD1 (5 bases). This CDR3 region has 13 residues. Germline values: CDR1 LGHNA, CDR2 YSLEER. The CDR3 loop reads CANSQAKGAEQYF. The DNA of the CDR3 is TGCGCCAACAGCCAAGCTAAAGGGGCCGAGCAGTACTTC.

The V call is TRBV5-4, the J call TRBJ2-6, with D uncertain. The CDR3 totals 15 residues. Germline lookup yields CDR1 SGHNT and CDR2 YYREEE (reference sequence). Trimming cost V 5 bases and J 0 bases, with 9 bases left between them. CDR3 sequence: CASRQDLSGANVLTF. The CDR3 DNA reads as TGTGCCAGCAGACAAGACCTCTCTGGGGCCAACGTCCTGACTTTC.

This clonotype was counted at least ten times. The gene calls are TRBV7-2 and TRBJ2-2; the D gene is possibly TRBD2 (6 bases). Germline V gene data show CDR1 as SGHTA and CDR2 as FQGNSA. V was trimmed by 7 bases and J by 4 bases, leaving 13 bases between them. The CDR3 sequence is 14 residues long. CDR3 sequence (DNA): TGTGCCAGCACCCGCGGAGGGTCCACCGGGGAGCTGTTTTTT. The encoded protein is CASTRGGSTGELFF. Complete variable domain (other parts from reference TRBV7-2 and TRBJ2-2): GAGVSQSPSNKVTEKGKDVELRCDPISGHTALYWYRQSLGQGLEFLIYFQGNSAPDKSGLPSDRFSAERTGGSVSTLTIQRTQQEDSAVYLCASTRGGSTGELFFGEGSRLTVL.

V usage is TRBV15 and J usage is TRBJ1-6; D uncertain. The CDR3 totals 13 residues. Germline CDR1 is LNHNV and CDR2 is YYDKDF (reference sequence). Trimming removed 4 bases from V and 11 bases from J, with 12 bases in between. DNA of the CDR3: TGTGCCACCAGCACCGGGCTCTCTCCACCCCTCCACTTT. This translates into CATSTGLSPPLHF.

This clonotype was seen ten or more times. V is TRBV6-5 and J is TRBJ2-7; D is ambiguous. CDR1 is MNHEY, CDR2 SVGAGI, per germline. The CDR3 is made up of 12 amino acids. V was shortened by 2 bases and J by 6 bases, with 8 bases between the two germline ends. The CDR3 here is CASSYIGAEQYF. As DNA, the CDR3 is TGTGCCAGCAGTTACATAGGTGCCGAGCAGTACTTC.

A word on this clonotype: A much bigger clone sits one base away, suggesting this may be a read error. The J gene is TRBJ2-1, the V gene TRBV7-8, with TRBD2 matching 12 bases. The V and J ends lost 1 base and 7 bases, in that order; junction bases with no gene match: 11. The CDR3 covers 18 residues. Germline V lookup: CDR1 SGHVS, CDR2 FQNEAQ. CDR3 loop: CASSLVFLAGGKENEQFF. The CDR3 bases are TGTGCCAGCAGCTTAGTTTTCCTAGCGGGAGGGAAGGAGAATGAGCAGTTCTTC.

Concerning this clonotype: Relative to the germline gene, one junction end is altered; a read error may explain this. The V gene is TRBV6-1, the J gene TRBJ2-7; possibly TRBD1 for D (5 bases). Germline assignment: CDR1 MNHNS and CDR2 SASEGT. The CDR3 contains 13 residues. CDR3 DNA: TGTGCCAGCAGTTACTCTGACAGTTACGGGCAGTACTTC. Translated, it gives CASSYSDSYGQYF.

In this sample, this clonotype turned up many times. This chain links TRBV5-5 with TRBJ2-1; TRBD1 matches 9 bases. Trimming cost V 4 bases and J 5 bases; bases outside gene matches: 7. Germline assignment: CDR1 SGHKS and CDR2 YYEKEE (reference sequence). CDR3 length: 15 residues. The DNA of the CDR3 is TGTGCCAGCAGCGTATGGGGGACAGGGAACAATGAGCAGTTCTTC. It codes for CASSVWGTGNNEQFF.

This sequence joins TRBV9 and TRBJ1-3; TRBD1 is a possible D gene (6 bases). Looked up from germline, CDR1 is SGDLS and CDR2 is YYNGEE. CDR3 size: 14 residues. Trimming took 9 bases from V and 0 from J, leaving 13 bases between them. The CDR3 nucleotides read TGTGCCACCAGACGACAGGACTCTGGAAACACCATATATTTT. It is translated as CATRRQDSGNTIYF.

V gene TRBV12-3 or TRBV12-4 combines with J gene TRBJ2-7; no definite D call. The CDR3 totals 12 residues. V was pared by 7 bases and J by 5 bases, with 12 bases between. The CDR3 protein is CASTPYRHEQYF. The DNA of the CDR3 is TGTGCCAGCACTCCCTATCGGCACGAGCAGTACTTC.

This clonotype was recorded at least ten times. This chain uses TRBV2 with TRBJ2-7, with TRBD2 identical over 12 bases. J gave up 2 bases and V 3 bases, and 2 bases lay outside the gene matches. This CDR3 contains 15 residues. Germline V gene lookup returns CDR1 SNHLY and CDR2 FYNNEI. As DNA, the CDR3 is TGTGCCAGCAGTGATACTAGCGGGGGGACCTACGAGCAGTACTTC. The encoded protein is CASSDTSGGTYEQYF.

This clonotype was detected ten times or more. The CDR3 protein is CASSGTVREKLFF. In DNA form, the CDR3 reads TGTGCCAGCAGTGGAACCGTACGGGAAAAACTGTTTTTT. V gene TRBV6-6 combines with J gene TRBJ1-4; D unclear. This CDR3 has 13 residues. V dropped 5 bases and J dropped 8 bases, with 12 bases sitting between them. Germline-derived CDR1 and CDR2 are MNHNY and SVGAGI (reference sequence).

This clonotype was detected only a few times. The rearrangement joins TRBV30 to TRBJ2-5; the match to TRBD1 covers 7 bases. V gave up 3 bases and J gave up 4 bases; unmatched junction bases: 11. The CDR3 loop spans 15 amino acids. Germline CDR1 GTSNPN, CDR2 SVGIG (reference sequence). CDR3 DNA: TGTGCCTGGAGCCCGACAGGGAGTCTTAGAGAGACCCAGTACTTC. Protein product: CAWSPTGSLRETQYF. The full variable domain, its missing parts supplied by reference TRBV30 and TRBJ2-5, is SQTIHQWPATLVQPVGSPLSLECTVEGTSNPNLYWYRQAAGRGLQLLFYSVGIGQISSEVPQNLSASRPQDRQFILSSKKLLLSDSGFYLCAWSPTGSLRETQYFGPGTRLLVL.

DNA for the CDR3: TGTGCCATCAGTGAGGAGACAGCGCCGACTTACGAGCAGTACTTC. Translation gives CAISEETAPTYEQYF. The chain links TRBV10-3 to TRBJ2-7; possibly TRBD1 for D (5 bases). This CDR3 contains 15 residues. With 2 bases removed from V and 4 bases from J, the gap between germline ends came to 15 bases. Per germline, CDR1 ENHRY and CDR2 SYGVKD.